This T cell receptor beta chain was recorded in a study of radiation and T cells in renal cell carcinoma (dated by TCRdb to about 2020). With regard to the full study: The samples were obtained from a clinical trial, where primary renal cell carcinomas were treated with 15 Gy stereotactic body radiation therapy and then removed by nephrectomy 4 weeks afterward. In total, fewer than 55 samples, comprising around 26 tumors and some 27 peripheral blood samples, were subjected to TCR beta sequencing. Across all 50 or so samples, 4,016,671 unique CDR3 nucleotide sequences, encoding 2.5 million to 3 million unique CDR3 amino acid sequences, were identified. On the study overall, not on this receptor specifically: An increase in top tumor clonotypes in blood was observed from baseline to 2 weeks post-radiation, followed by contraction by 4 weeks, which was taken to suggest transient expansion of tumor-resident clones. Dynamics of the blood repertoire were not tracked past 4 weeks after treatment. The single-armed trial design could not address effects of radiation dose or scheduling on the TCR repertoire. Because pretreatment tumor biopsies were not available, the baseline intratumoral presence of clonotypes could not be determined.

The time point label here, explained by the study, means: baseline pretreatment blood. Per the publication, the treatment or condition label means: 15 Gy SBRT to primary tumor, nephrectomy 4 weeks later. To follow tumor-enriched clonotypes, serial peripheral blood was collected from radiation-treated patients at baseline and at 2 weeks and 4 weeks after SBRT. All patients had renal cell carcinoma with clear cell pathology. Genomic DNA for TCR sequencing was prepared using the QIAamp DNA Blood Mini Kit (Qiagen). The analyses included only samples that passed all quality control checks. The immunoSEQ kit was used, according to the manufacturer's recommendations, to generate TCR beta libraries from genomic DNA. To prepare libraries, a first multiplex PCR with proprietary primers was run, followed by a second PCR that added unique barcodes, and a bead cleanup was done after each round. A kit-provided positive control reaction and a negative control reaction were included in every sample batch. The final libraries were assessed on an Agilent 4200 TapeStation D1000 ScreenTape, pooled by volume, and quantified by qPCR. Sequencing was performed on an Illumina NextSeq500 using a MidOutput 150-cycle cartridge, with 156 Read1 cycles, 15 Index1 cycles, and the kit custom primers. The pooled library was loaded at approximately 1 pM, with an approximately 19% PhiX control spiked in. The original methods were these. The vendor-processed data were analyzed in R, and a clonotype was defined as all T cells that share the same CDR3 nucleotide sequence. For clone abundance analyses, frequencies were normalized to the 10,000 most abundant clones in each sample. Public T cell clones, which averaged fewer than five per sample, were removed prior to analysis. Tumor-enriched and baseline blood-enriched clonotypes were defined by at least a 32-fold difference in abundance between compartments. A beta-binomial differential abundance model was used to identify clonotypes that expanded or contracted between blood time points. The Baroni-Urbani and Buser coefficient was used to measure tumor-blood repertoire similarity, and groups were compared with two-tailed Wilcoxon tests in R. The table comes from immuneACCESS by way of TCRdb, which keeps in-frame sequences with V and J called. Part of the clones is missing from these tables; in studies checked, under half for an unresolved V gene and the rest for unknown reasons. From that table come the V and J calls and clone size; the DNA was used to work out D and trimming. In all, the sample holds around 140,000 clones, and roughly 85% of those were seen once. Approximately 22% of the sample rests with the top ten.

A note on this clone: There is no known antigen for this receptor. Nothing much larger sits one base from this clone, and base qualities are not available.

Deletion took 7 bases off V and 0 bases off J, with a span of 10 bases between the germline ends. Counted from cysteine to phenylalanine, this CDR3 has 15 amino acids. Only the CDR3 part of the read is kept: 45 bases, read in frame from the first base. Via the germline V gene, CDR1 is SGHAT and CDR2 FQNNGV. This receptor was obtained from a woman aged 45-60 years with renal cell carcinoma. Sequenced material: blood, taken from a patient whose treatment included radiotherapy and nephrectomy. Recombination linked TRBV11-2 to TRBJ2-6, with the D gene uncertain. In nucleotide form, the sequence is TGTGCCAGCACCCCGGGTGCCTCTGGGGCCAACGTCCTGACTTTC. Its translation is CASTPGASGANVLTF.